The text below deals with one TCR beta chain. This specimen comes from a study of CD8+ T cells in alopecia areata. As the sequencing template, cDNA was produced by extracting RNA and reverse transcribing it. Assay used: immunoSEQ multiplex PCR; TCRdb lists only in-frame clones, some missing. The sample consists of fewer than 200,000 clones, around 71% of them appearing once. Lesional scalp punch biopsies and peripheral blood came from alopecia areata patients. This material consisted of CD8+ T cells sorted from blood, taken at week 0. The sequence derives from a human donor with alopecia areata.

The CDR3 sequence: CASGLGPSYNEQFF. Written as DNA, the CDR3 is TGTGCTAGTGGTTTGGGTCCGTCCTACAATGAGCAGTTCTTC. This chain links TRBV12-5 with TRBJ2-1; D not resolved. The CDR3 has 14 amino acids. Germline V gene lookup returns CDR1 LGHNT and CDR2 FRNRAP. Trimming shortened V by 1 base and J by 1 base, and 5 bases separated the two germline ends. Full variable domain (remainder filled in from reference TRBV12-5 and TRBJ2-1): DARVTQTPRHKVTEMGQEVTMRCQPILGHNTVFWYRQTMMQGLELLAYFRNRAPLDDSGMPKDRFSAEMPDATLATLKIQPSEPRDSAVYFCASGLGPSYNEQFFGPGTRLTVL.